This TCR beta chain was recorded in a study of T cells in tumors after PD-1 blockade. Study background: No patient had prior checkpoint blockade, systemic immunosuppression, or radiotherapy within 4 weeks. During anti-PD-1 treatment, some patients continued daily vismodegib 150 mg. General observations from the study: About 40% of tumor TCR clonotypes were also found in blood.

This CDR3 is 15 amino acids long. Germline V CDR1 and CDR2: LNHDA, SQIVND (reference sequence). V was trimmed by 8 bases and J by 5 bases, leaving 20 bases between them. With regard to this clone: The antigen remains unidentified.

Assay used: immunoSEQ multiplex PCR; TCRdb lists only in-frame clones, some missing. This sample has roughly 50,000 clones, with 60% to 80% found just once. Sequencing was performed on PBMCs, taken before anti-PD-1 treatment. The receptor was isolated from a human donor with basal cell carcinoma. The chain combines TRBV19 with TRBJ2-3, with D perhaps TRBD2 (5 bases). The CDR3 sequence is CASDRGSFRGDTQYF. The CDR3 DNA follows: TGTGCCAGTGACCGGGGATCATTCCGGGGAGATACGCAGTATTTT.